The 20 T cell receptor beta chains presented below share a single source sample, sequenced in a study of blood T cell repertoires in COVID-19. Profiling relied on immunoSEQ multiplex PCR, and the TCRdb table lists in-frame clones only, not all of them. The table has roughly 86,000 clones, approximately 80% seen once; the top ten hold about 2%. The sequencing input was peripheral blood. The receptor source for this set is an older woman with acute or convalescent COVID-19.

The gene calls are TRBV4-1 and TRBJ2-2, with 10 bases lining up with TRBD1. V lost 3 bases to trimming and J lost 6 bases; unmatched junction nucleotides: 7. Germline lookup yields CDR1 MGHRA and CDR2 YSYEKL. The CDR3 contains 16 residues. CDR3 coding DNA: TGCGCCAGCAGCCACCCCCTAGGACAGGGGGCCGGGGAGCTGTTTTTT. Translating gives CASSHPLGQGAGELFF.

This chain links TRBV5-4 with TRBJ1-1, with D possibly TRBD1 on 6 matching bases. Trimming removed 4 bases at V and 1 base at J, with 8 bases between. The germline V gene has CDR1 SGHNT and CDR2 YYREEE (reference sequence). The CDR3 consists of 13 residues. The CDR3 reads CASSMDRNTEAFF. The CDR3 nucleotides are TGTGCCAGCAGCATGGACAGGAACACTGAAGCTTTCTTT.

The chain carries TRBV2 and TRBJ2-2, with 9 bases that match TRBD1. Germline CDR1 reads SNHLY; CDR2 reads FYNNEI. V shed 8 bases, J shed 2 bases, and the junction held 6 bases outside the gene matches. The CDR3 has 15 amino acids. The DNA for the CDR3 is TGTGCCAGCGTGTGGGACAGGGATAACACCGGGGAGCTGTTTTTT. This sequence encodes CASVWDRDNTGELFF.

This clone was picked up a small number of times. The chain is built from TRBV12-3 or TRBV12-4 and TRBJ1-5; D might be TRBD1 (5 bases). Trimming took off 6 bases at V and 5 bases at J, with 11 bases between the two ends. The length of the CDR3 is 13 residues. The CDR3 here is CASSWGRHQPQHF. The CDR3 region has the DNA TGTGCCAGCAGCTGGGGCCGTCATCAGCCCCAGCATTTT.

This chain links TRBV2 with TRBJ1-2, with TRBD1 identical over 8 bases. V lost 7 bases and J lost 8; bases outside the gene matches: 6. The CDR3 has 12 residues. Germline V CDR1 and CDR2: SNHLY, FYNNEI. The CDR3 reads CASTQGARGYTF. The CDR3 coding sequence is TGTGCCAGCACCCAGGGGGCTCGGGGCTACACCTTC.

Worth noting for this clone: An end of the junction does not agree with germline; a read error may underlie this. This chain joins TRBV7-7 and TRBJ2-2; maybe TRBD2 (5 bases). Germline V gene lookup returns CDR1 SSHAT and CDR2 FNYEAQ (reference sequence). This CDR3 is built from 13 residues. CDR3 coding DNA: TGTGCTAGCAGCTTAGGAGGCACCGGGGAGCTGTTTTTT. This encodes CASSLGGTGELFF.

The V call is TRBV6-1, the J call TRBJ1-6, with 7 bases fitting TRBD1. The length of the CDR3 is 17 residues. V lost 4 bases, J lost 0 bases, and 6 bases stayed unmatched. Germline V gives CDR1 MNHNS, CDR2 SASEGT. CDR3 region: CASSAGQLYSYNSPLHF. DNA for the CDR3: TGTGCCAGCAGTGCGGGACAGCTCTACTCCTATAATTCACCCCTCCACTTT.

The rearrangement uses TRBV4-1 and TRBJ2-1, with 8 positions matching TRBD2. V lost 1 base, J lost 7 bases, and 9 bases stayed unmatched. Germline CDR1 and CDR2: MGHRA and YSYEKL. This CDR3 has 16 amino acids. CDR3 DNA: TGCGCCAGCAGCCAAGCCGGGACTAGATCGAGTAATGAGCAGTTCTTC. It codes for CASSQAGTRSSNEQFF.

The chain employs TRBV11-2 and TRBJ1-5, with a tentative D call TRBD1 (5 bases). The ends were cut back, 2 bases at V and 5 bases at J, with 10 bases in the middle. This CDR3 comprises 14 residues. Germline loops: CDR1 SGHAT, CDR2 FQNNGV. CDR3 in DNA: TGTGCCAGCAGCTTATTCGGGGGGTATCAGCCCCAGCATTTT. The encoded protein is CASSLFGGYQPQHF.

The genes are TRBV6-5 and TRBJ1-2; D gene uncertain. With 8 bases removed from V and 4 bases from J, the gap between germline ends came to 17 bases. CDR1 and CDR2 from the germline V gene are MNHEY and SVGAGI. The CDR3 is made up of 14 amino acids. This chain's CDR3 is CASVLSGEAYGYTF. The CDR3 bases are TGTGCCAGCGTACTATCGGGAGAGGCCTATGGCTACACCTTC.

The rearrangement links TRBV18 to TRBJ1-5; TRBD1 is a possible D gene (6 bases). V was trimmed by 3 bases and J by 3 bases, leaving 9 bases between them. From germline, CDR1 is KGHSH and CDR2 LQKENI. The CDR3 extends over 14 amino acids. In DNA, the CDR3 is TGTGCCAGCTCACCCTCAGGGGACAATCAGCCCCAGCATTTT. It translates to CASSPSGDNQPQHF.

This chain joins TRBV2 and TRBJ1-1, with no clear D. V was trimmed by 8 bases and J by 5 bases, leaving 15 bases between them. The CDR3 totals 13 residues. CDR1 and CDR2 from the germline V gene are SNHLY and FYNNEI. As DNA, the CDR3 is TGTGCCAGCGGGGAGCATTCGACAACTGAAGCTTTCTTT. It specifies CASGEHSTTEAFF.

The chain couples TRBV11-3 to TRBJ1-1; D is unclear. Trimming cost V 6 bases and J 7 bases, with 9 bases left between them. This CDR3 comprises 11 residues. CDR1 and CDR2 (germline): SGHNT, YENEEA. CDR3 DNA: TGTGCCAGCAGGGGCTTCGGTGAAGCTTTCTTT. It is translated as CASRGFGEAFF.

The chain combines TRBV11-3 with TRBJ2-4; TRBD1 matches 8 bases. The CDR3 consists of 16 residues. The V and J ends lost 5 bases and 1 base, in that order; junction bases with no gene match: 7. The germline CDR1 and CDR2 sequences are SGHNT and YENEEA. This CDR3 reads CASSPSGDRAKNIQYF. The DNA for the CDR3 is TGTGCCAGCAGCCCTTCGGGGGACAGGGCCAAAAACATTCAGTACTTC.

This clone was seen a few times. The chain is built from TRBV12-5 and TRBJ1-3; D gene ambiguous. CDR1 LGHNT and CDR2 FRNRAP come from the germline V gene. The V end lost 1 base, the J end lost 0 bases, and 4 bases lay between the germline ends. This CDR3 comprises 14 residues. DNA of the CDR3: TGTGCTAGTGGTTTGGCGTACTCTGGAAACACCATATATTTT. It encodes CASGLAYSGNTIYF.

The chain carries TRBV7-9 and TRBJ1-5; tentative D call: TRBD1 (5 bases). CDR3 length: 16 amino acids. V lost 5 bases and J lost 1, with 15 bases in between. Per germline, CDR1 SEHNR and CDR2 FQNEAQ (reference sequence). The CDR3 DNA reads as TGTGCCAGCAGCGCCCGTGGGGGGGGAAGCAATCAGCCCCAGCATTTT. Protein sequence: CASSARGGGSNQPQHF.

The table lists this clone with a count of one. The chain joins TRBV9 to TRBJ1-5; D is unresolved. The CDR3 runs 11 residues. Trimming cost V 10 bases and J 7 bases, with 12 bases left between them. Germline CDR1 reads SGDLS; CDR2 reads YYNGEE. CDR3 sequence reads: CASERWQPQHF. The CDR3 nucleotides read TGTGCCTCTGAGCGTTGGCAGCCCCAGCATTTT.

This clone was seen only a few times. This chain connects TRBV10-2 to TRBJ1-5; maybe TRBD1 (6 bases). V was cut by 0 bases and J by 5 bases, with 8 bases left in between. Germline V gene lookup returns CDR1 WSHSY and CDR2 SAAADI. This CDR3 has 14 residues. The DNA of the CDR3 is TGCGCCAGCAGTGAGTCACAGGGCGATCAGCCCCAGCATTTT. Protein sequence: CASSESQGDQPQHF.

This sequence joins TRBV7-6 and TRBJ1-5, with unresolved D. The CDR3 covers 16 residues. Trimming removed 4 bases from V and 0 bases from J, with 13 bases in between. Germline CDR1 SGHVS, CDR2 FNYEAQ. The CDR3, as DNA: TGTGCCAGCAGCTCCGGCCCGACACTTAGCAATCAGCCCCAGCATTTT. It encodes CASSSGPTLSNQPQHF.

The CDR3 sequence: CASSHGRGRATEAFF. CDR3 sequence (DNA): TGTGCCAGCAGTCATGGGAGGGGGAGGGCCACTGAAGCTTTCTTT. The chain has TRBV27 and TRBJ1-1; the D gene is possibly TRBD1 (6 bases). Germline values: CDR1 MNHEY, CDR2 SMNVEV (reference sequence). This CDR3 region has 15 residues. V shed 5 bases and J shed 4 bases, with 17 bases lying between them.